The clone carrying this TCR beta chain has only one observation. Naive CD8 cells, CD45RO-negative and positively selected for CCR7, excluded terminally differentiated effector memory CD45RA+ cells. The data were obtained in a study of shared clonotypes between healthy human individuals. With 5 bases clipped from V and 5 bases from J, the junction kept 24 bases outside the gene matches. The CDR3 is made up of 20 amino acids. Germline loops: CDR1 SGHTA, CDR2 FQGTGA. The repertoire was sequenced with immunoSEQ multiplex PCR; TCRdb's copy has only in-frame clones and lacks some. The table shows roughly 2.1 million clones, with around 93% occurring only once.

J is TRBJ2-5 and V is TRBV7-3, with 9 positions matching TRBD2. This receptor was identified in a man aged 18 to 30 in good health. Some clones in this sample may be carry-over from other donors' samples. Source material: naive CD8+ T cells from PBMCs. The CDR3, as DNA: TGTGCCAGCAGCCCCTACGGGGGGCTAGCGGGACCCGCCGGAAGGGAGACCCAGTACTTC. Its translation is CASSPYGGLAGPAGRETQYF.